The clone carrying this TCR beta chain was seen a handful of times. Its specificity is unknown. Both 60 Vbeta primers and 13 Jbeta primers went into the PCR. Assay: immunoSEQ multiplex PCR; the TCRdb copy retains only in-frame clones and omits some. The data hold 150,000 to 200,000 clones, with approximately 80% observed a single time. The germline CDR1 and CDR2 sequences are MDHEN and SYDVKM. V shed 6 bases and J shed 8 bases, with 8 bases lying between them. CDR3 length equals 11 residues. This sample is part of a study of cytomegalovirus exposure and HLA in healthy donors. The donors (healthy individuals) were bone marrow donors. Study conclusions and caveats: On later analysis, the bulk of CMV-associated TCR beta chains appeared to be HLA-restricted. It was reported that TCR beta sequences correctly inferred the HLA-A and HLA-B alleles for most subjects.

Material: PBMCs. V and J are TRBV28 and TRBJ2-1, with D unresolved. This receptor was identified in a woman in her forties or fifties in good health and CMV-seronegative. The CDR3 sequence is CASSSEDEQFF. The CDR3 nucleotides read TGTGCCAGCAGCAGCGAAGATGAGCAGTTCTTC.